This TCR beta chain was profiled in a study of blood T cell repertoires in COVID-19. The CDR3 is made up of 15 amino acids. Germline-derived CDR1 and CDR2 are WNHNN and SYGVQD (reference sequence). J was trimmed by 6 bases and V by 0 bases; bases with no gene match: 6. This clone was observed once. This table comes from immunoSEQ multiplex PCR, and its TCRdb copy is limited to in-frame clones, with some not included. The table lists 80,000 or so clones, approximately 89% of them singletons, with 2% to 3% in the top ten. The source of this sequence is a man aged 45-65 years with acute or convalescent COVID-19. Sequencing was done on a sample of peripheral blood. The rearrangement joins TRBV10-1 to TRBJ1-1; 8 nucleotides line up with TRBD1. CDR3 amino acids: CASSESTDRAAEAFF. The CDR3 DNA is TGCGCCAGCAGTGAGTCGACGGACAGGGCGGCTGAAGCTTTCTTT.